These T cell receptor beta chains were read from a single sample in a study of shared clonotypes between healthy human individuals. This table comes from immunoSEQ multiplex PCR, and its TCRdb copy is limited to in-frame clones, with some not included. This sample has about 1.5 million clones, with 96% found just once. Sequenced sample: naive CD4+ T cells sorted from blood. The receptor set was obtained from a man aged 25 to 40 in good health. Both conserved end residues are trimmed from each CDR3. The order of the fields is J gene, V gene, CDR3 protein.

j_call: TRBJ2-1; v_call: TRBV18; cdr3_aa: ASSPGGGAYNEQF
j_call: TRBJ2-5; v_call: TRBV29-1; cdr3_aa: SAAGTLQETQY
j_call: TRBJ2-1; v_call: TRBV14; cdr3_aa: ASSSDSNNEQF
j_call: TRBJ1-2; v_call: TRBV28; cdr3_aa: ASSFRGGGYT
j_call: TRBJ2-7; v_call: TRBV15; cdr3_aa: ATSRERGIGYEQY
j_call: TRBJ2-1; v_call: TRBV19; cdr3_aa: ASRPHRRDDEQF
j_call: TRBJ2-4; v_call: TRBV2; cdr3_aa: ASSEPRVGTKNIQY
j_call: TRBJ2-3; v_call: TRBV5-1; cdr3_aa: ASSPLVGQGDTDTQY
j_call: TRBJ2-1; v_call: TRBV29-1; cdr3_aa: SVARGNEQF
j_call: TRBJ2-2; v_call: TRBV11-2; cdr3_aa: ASSPGTRPTGELF
j_call: TRBJ2-4; v_call: TRBV19; cdr3_aa: ASTPWGGPAKNIQY
j_call: TRBJ1-3; v_call: TRBV2; cdr3_aa: ASSENSGNTIY
j_call: TRBJ2-7; v_call: TRBV28; cdr3_aa: ASSLSVTGLNEQY
j_call: TRBJ2-7; v_call: TRBV27; cdr3_aa: ASSSLSDRASYEQY
j_call: TRBJ1-1; v_call: TRBV6-5; cdr3_aa: ASTPFRDYTEAF
j_call: TRBJ2-2; v_call: TRBV9; cdr3_aa: ASSVVAGDKNTGELF
j_call: TRBJ2-7; v_call: TRBV30; cdr3_aa: AWSSHRGDHYEQY
j_call: TRBJ2-3; v_call: TRBV7-7; cdr3_aa: ASSPGLAGSTDTQY
j_call: TRBJ2-5; v_call: TRBV28; cdr3_aa: ASSFPRAEETQY
j_call: TRBJ2-1; v_call: TRBV2; cdr3_aa: ASRRLAGLDEQF
j_call: TRBJ2-7; v_call: TRBV11-2; cdr3_aa: ASSLGGPIYEQY
j_call: TRBJ2-1; v_call: TRBV6-5; cdr3_aa: ASSPYGISYNEQF
j_call: TRBJ2-7; v_call: TRBV5-6; cdr3_aa: ASSLFNGRARGEQY
j_call: TRBJ2-7; v_call: TRBV7-2; cdr3_aa: ASSFGGEQY
j_call: TRBJ2-7; v_call: TRBV5-4; cdr3_aa: ASSAGQGRAPYEQY
j_call: TRBJ1-4; v_call: TRBV5-1; cdr3_aa: ASSIGQGLTNEKLF
j_call: TRBJ1-1; v_call: TRBV6-1; cdr3_aa: ASRDSGYTEAF
j_call: TRBJ2-1; v_call: TRBV5-6; cdr3_aa: ASSLAGVIPF
j_call: TRBJ2-6; v_call: TRBV9; cdr3_aa: ASSVGPQSGANVLT